The clone carrying this T cell receptor beta chain was found many times. The target antigen is unknown. The sample belongs to a study of early T cells in non-severe SARS-CoV-2 infection. Study-wide background: The sequenced material was bulk RNA from unsorted whole blood, and its chains were unpaired. Study-wide results and caveats: The VDJdb matching leaned toward anti-spike CD8 responses and overlooked private and CD4 specificities.

V lost 4 bases, J lost 4 bases, and 10 bases lay in between. The CDR3 length is 12 residues. From germline, CDR1 is SQVTM and CDR2 ANQGSEA. Molecules of cDNA were individually given unique molecular identifiers that were attached to them. From the 5' RACE reads, TCRdb called clonotypes with MiXCR, one entry per CDR3 protein. The sample yields just under 90,000 distinct CDR3 sequences, 14% seen once. The source of this sequence is an adult who was a healthcare worker with PCR-confirmed SARS-CoV-2 infection or an uninfected control (not recorded which). J is TRBJ1-2 and V is TRBV29-1; D is possibly TRBD1 (5 bases). Sequences were obtained from whole blood. The CDR3 sequence: CSVVGTGYGYTF. The CDR3, as DNA: TGCAGCGTTGTCGGGACGGGCTATGGCTACACCTTC.